Shown below are 12 T cell receptor beta chains from a single sample sequenced in a study of vaccination effects on CD4 cells after COVID-19 (dated by TCRdb to the early 2020s). In the ViraFEST assay, PBMC were stimulated with viral peptide pools, and antigen-specific CD4+ T cell clonotypes were then identified by expansion using TCR sequencing. After around 11 days of culture, CD4+ T cells were isolated with the EasySep CD4+ T cell isolation kit. Each participant got two doses of an mRNA SARS-CoV-2 vaccine, either BNT162b2 or mRNA-1273. Libraries came from the immunoSEQ multiplex PCR assay. Not all clones reach the TCRdb copy of this immuneACCESS table, which keeps in-frame sequences only. Checked studies attribute under half of the gap to unresolved V genes and leave the rest unexplained. A total of about 30,000 clones appear in this sample, almost 75% of them only once. The top ten clonotypes cover 13% to 15% of the sample.

What these receptors recognize is not known. The sequencing used CD4+ T cells from PBMCs cultured with HCoV-229E spike peptides, collected after COVID-19 vaccination. Per the publication, the cell subset or site label means: HCoV-229E spike overlapping peptide pool stimulation. The source is a human donor who received a COVID-19 vaccine.

The V and J genes are TRBV6-5 and TRBJ2-7; D is perhaps TRBD1 (5 bases). V lost 2 bases and J 1 base, leaving 12 bases between the germline ends. The CDR3 consists of 15 residues. Germline values: CDR1 MNHEY, CDR2 SVGAGI. The CDR3 DNA sequence: TGTGCCAGCAGTTACAGTCCACAGGTTTCCTACGAGCAGTACTTC. This gives the protein CASSYSPQVSYEQYF.

This chain joins TRBV3-1 (or the pseudogene TRBV3-2) and TRBJ1-1; no clear D gene. Germline V gene sequence: CDR1 LGHDT, CDR2 YNNKEL (reference sequence). This CDR3 region has 14 residues. Trimming shortened V by 1 base and J by 5 bases, and 11 bases separated the two germline ends. CDR3 DNA sequence: TGTGCCAGCAGCCAAGGAGGCAGTTTAACTGAAGCTTTCTTT. Its protein product is CASSQGGSLTEAFF.

The chain uses TRBV29-1 and TRBJ1-1, with 7 bases aligning to TRBD1. The CDR3 totals 14 residues. V was clipped by 5 bases and J by 1 base; unmatched bases: 7. In germline, CDR1 is SQVTM, CDR2 ANQGSEA. The CDR3 protein is CSVSQGVGNTEAFF. The CDR3 bases are TGCAGCGTTAGCCAGGGGGTCGGGAACACTGAAGCTTTCTTT.

The V and J genes are TRBV10-2 and TRBJ1-6, with D perhaps TRBD1 (5 bases). Germline V gives CDR1 WSHSY, CDR2 SAAADI. V was clipped by 6 bases and J by 7 bases, with 25 bases between them. The CDR3 totals 18 residues. CDR3 amino acids: CASSDHPGPKKGNSPLHF. CDR3 bases: TGCGCCAGCAGCGACCATCCGGGTCCCAAAAAGGGGAATTCACCCCTCCACTTT.

The chain employs TRBV12-3 or TRBV12-4 and TRBJ1-2, with 8 bases lining up with TRBD1. With 4 bases clipped from V and 5 bases from J, the junction kept 3 bases outside the gene matches. The length of the CDR3 is 13 residues. CDR3 in amino acids: CASSSTGAYGYTF. CDR3 bases: TGTGCCAGCAGTTCGACAGGGGCGTATGGCTACACCTTC.

The rearrangement joins TRBV25-1 to TRBJ2-1; 9 bases agree with TRBD1. The germline CDR1 and CDR2 sequences are MGHDK and SYGVNS. The CDR3 has 15 residues. The V and J ends lost 1 base and 5 bases, in that order; junction bases with no gene match: 3. CDR3 amino acids: CASSESGQGNNEQFF. DNA for the CDR3: TGTGCCAGCAGTGAATCAGGACAGGGGAACAATGAGCAGTTCTTC.

Only one count was recorded for this clone. The rearrangement joins TRBV18 to TRBJ2-2, with no clear D. The V gene lost 2 bases and the J gene lost 1 base, with 5 bases spanning the gap. This CDR3 is built from 14 residues. Germline CDR1 reads KGHSH; CDR2 reads LQKENI. The CDR3 loop reads CASSPGENTGELFF. The CDR3 nucleotides read TGTGCCAGCTCACCAGGGGAGAACACCGGGGAGCTGTTTTTT.

Notes on this clone: The junction shows a germline mismatch at one end, possibly a read error. The CDR3, as DNA: TGTGCCAGCAGGTTAGGCCTCCGGGGCGTAGGCACAGATACGCAGTATTTT. Its protein is CASRLGLRGVGTDTQYF. This rearrangement joins TRBV13 to TRBJ2-3, with D perhaps matching TRBD1 or TRBD2 (5 bases each). This CDR3 has 17 residues. Germline loops: CDR1 PRHDT, CDR2 FYEKMQ (reference sequence).

In its sample, this clone was seen a few times. This chain connects TRBV19 to TRBJ1-2, with D possibly TRBD1 on 5 matching bases. Germline loops: CDR1 LNHDA, CDR2 SQIVND (reference sequence). V was cut by 4 bases and J by 4 bases, with 13 bases left in between. This CDR3 comprises 14 residues. CDR3 in DNA: TGTGCCAGTAGTACAGGGAACCTATTCTATGGCTACACCTTC. This translates into CASSTGNLFYGYTF.

This sequence joins TRBV18 and TRBJ1-5; D remains ambiguous. The V gene's germline CDR1 is KGHSH and CDR2 LQKENI. Between the trimmed V and J ends, which lost 5 bases and 3 bases, there was a span of 8 bases. The CDR3 contains 13 residues. DNA of the CDR3: TGTGCCAGCTCAGCGGGAATCAATCAGCCCCAGCATTTT. This codes for CASSAGINQPQHF.

This clone has a handful of counts. The chain joins TRBV4-2 to TRBJ1-6, with unresolved D. The CDR3 has 15 residues. Trimming cost V 0 bases and J 10 bases, with 13 bases left between them. Germline V gene data show CDR1 as LGHNA and CDR2 as YNFKEQ. CDR3: CASSQEAKGLSPLHF. The CDR3 bases are TGTGCCAGCAGCCAAGAGGCAAAGGGTTTGTCACCCCTCCACTTT.

In this sample, this clone turned up once. The DNA of the CDR3 is TGTGCCAGCAGCTTGGGTCCCTCCGCATCGGAGCAGTTCTTC. This translates into CASSLGPSASEQFF. The chain carries TRBV5-8 and TRBJ2-1; D not resolved. This CDR3 spans 14 amino acids. V lost 0 bases and J lost 10, with 14 bases in between. Germline CDR1 SGHTS, CDR2 YDEGEE. The variable domain in full, with the rest retrieved from reference TRBV5-8 and TRBJ2-1, is EAGVTQSPTHLIKTRGQQATLRCSPISGHTSVYWYQQALGLGLQFLLWYDEGEERNRGNFPPRFSGRQFPNYSSELNVNALELEDSALYLCASSLGPSASEQFFGPGTRLTVL.